Detailed here is one T cell receptor beta chain. Since a much larger clone is just one base distant, this may be a read error. This sample is drawn from a study of identical twins. CDR3 length: 14 amino acids. The V end was cut by 8 bases, the J end by 0 bases, with 8 bases between. Germline CDR1 is MNHNS and CDR2 is SASEGT. TCRdb reanalysed the 5' RACE reads using MiXCR and keeps one entry per CDR3 protein. Of approximately 700,000 distinct CDR3 sequences in the sample, about 18% were seen once. These data also featured in a second study, about T cells expressing NK-cell markers.

The TCR sequence derives from a young woman in good health. The material sequenced was PBMCs. The J gene is TRBJ2-6, the V gene TRBV6-1; possibly TRBD2 for D (5 bases). The CDR3 loop reads CASGGSSGANVLTF. CDR3 coding DNA: TGTGCCAGCGGTGGGAGCTCTGGGGCCAACGTCCTGACTTTC.